This paragraph reports one T cell receptor beta chain. TCRdb fed the PCR reads into MiXCR, producing one record per CDR3 protein. This repertoire shows fewer than 25,000 distinct CDR3 sequences, about 35% found once; its top ten account for around 7.4%. The data derive from a study of immune characterization of retroperitoneal liposarcoma. Sequencing input: blood. This clonotype originated in a male donor with retroperitoneal liposarcoma.

CDR3 DNA sequence: TGCGCCAGCAGCTCATGGACTAGCGGGCCAGAGACCAAGTACTTC. It is translated as CASSSWTSGPETKYF. This sequence joins TRBV10-1 and TRBJ2-7, with TRBD2 matching 11 bases. Unmatched junction bases numbered 15, after V lost 6 bases and J lost 11 bases. This CDR3 region has 15 residues. Germline-derived CDR1 and CDR2 are WNHNN and SYGVQD (reference sequence).